The TCR beta chain under discussion was sequenced for a study of shared clonotypes between healthy human individuals. Regarding the study as a whole: Clonotypes shared by all four donors outscored non-shared clonotypes in generation probability.

This clone has only a few counts. No antigen is known for it. Other DNA sequences in this sample translate to the same CDR3. CDR1 and CDR2 (germline): SNHLY, FYNNEI. Germline trimming cut 6 bases from V and 4 bases from J; bases unmatched to any gene: 2. The CDR3 has 12 amino acids. Over several immunoSEQ plates, each subset's genomic DNA was distributed in even portions. The protocol was immunoSEQ multiplex PCR, while the TCRdb copy is restricted to in-frame clones and leaves out a portion. The sample has approximately 2.1 million clones, 80% to 95% seen once. Donors were healthy HIV-negative adults without recent acute infections or vaccinations.

The rearrangement links TRBV2 to TRBJ1-2; 7 nucleotides align to TRBD1. Sequencing was carried out using naive CD4+ T cells from PBMCs. As to subset: CD45RA+ positively selected. This TCR was sampled from a man between 18 and 35 years old in good health. Some clones in this sample may be carry-over from other donors' samples. CDR3 amino acids: CASSRDSYGYTF. CDR3 nucleotides: TGTGCCAGCAGCCGGGACAGCTATGGCTACACCTTC.